One sample yielded the 28 T cell receptor beta chains listed below, sequenced in a study of immune heterogeneity within non-small cell lung tumors. A first 10-cycle multiplex round used 32 V-gene and 13 J-gene primers on TCR beta CDR3. TCRdb redid the calling of the multiplex PCR reads with MiXCR, one entry per CDR3 protein. The sample carries 13,000 or so distinct CDR3 sequences, 23% recorded once. Template material comprised bulk tumor genomic DNA at 450 to 600 ng per sample. Biopsies, several per primary tumor and spaced far apart, were collected during surgery. The cohort was untreated, with newly diagnosed non-small cell lung cancer undergoing curative surgery. The sequenced sample consisted of lung tumor tissue. The receptors originated from a man aged 50-59 years with non-small cell lung cancer.

By share, this clonotype counts as medium-sized (0.01 to 0.1%). This chain connects TRBV28 to TRBJ1-5; TRBD1 might be the D (6 bases). Between the trimmed V and J ends, which lost 5 bases and 1 base, there was a span of 12 bases. Germline CDR1 and CDR2: MDHEN and SYDVKM. This CDR3 contains 15 residues. The CDR3 spells CASSPGTQSNQPQHF. Written as DNA, the CDR3 is TGTGCCAGCAGTCCCGGGACACAAAGCAATCAGCCCCAGCATTTT.

This clonotype rates as medium-sized. This chain uses TRBV6-1 with TRBJ1-2; D is ambiguous. The CDR3 is made up of 13 amino acids. The V gene's germline CDR1 is MNHNS and CDR2 SASEGT. V lost 7 bases and J 2 bases, leaving 11 bases between the germline ends. The CDR3 region has the DNA TGTGCCAGCACAGCAGCTGTGAACTATGGCTACACCTTC. It is translated as CASTAAVNYGYTF.

This clonotype was detected a few times. The rearrangement links TRBV30 to TRBJ1-1; D gene unclear. CDR1 is GTSNPN, CDR2 SVGIG, per germline (reference sequence). Trimming left V 0 bases short and J 0 bases short, with 8 bases between. This CDR3 is built from 14 residues. The CDR3 loop is CAWSVQPLNTEAFF. For the CDR3, the DNA is TGTGCCTGGAGTGTACAGCCGTTGAACACTGAAGCTTTCTTT.

For this clonotype: This may be a read error: a much more frequent sequence differs by one nucleotide. V is TRBV20-1 and J is TRBJ2-5, with unresolved D. Germline lookup yields CDR1 DFQATT and CDR2 SNEGSKA (reference sequence). V was shortened by 6 bases and J by 1 base, with 9 bases between the two germline ends. The CDR3 has 12 residues. CDR3 sequence (DNA): TGCAGTGCCAGGACCACCCAAGAGACCCAGTACTTC. This gives the protein CSARTTQETQYF.

This clonotype was recorded many times. The V and J genes are TRBV5-1 and TRBJ2-6, with 8 bases identical to TRBD1. From germline, CDR1 is SGHRS and CDR2 YFSETQ. This CDR3 is built from 17 residues. J gave up 0 bases and V 4 bases, and 6 bases lay outside the gene matches. CDR3 protein: CASSGGQGSSGANVLTF. The CDR3 DNA is TGCGCCAGCAGCGGCGGACAGGGAAGCTCTGGGGCCAACGTCCTGACTTTC.

This clonotype was recorded many times. CDR3 residues: CASTSLTGKETQYF. The CDR3 DNA sequence: TGTGCCAGCACCTCCTTAACAGGGAAAGAGACCCAGTACTTC. The chain carries TRBV11-1 and TRBJ2-5, with a possible D match to TRBD1 (6 bases). CDR1 SGHAT and CDR2 FQDESV come from the germline V gene (reference sequence). The germline V and J ends were trimmed by 7 bases and 3 bases, with 15 bases remaining between them. CDR3 length equals 14 residues.

The sample holds a few counts of this clonotype. Possible read error: a much larger clone is one base away. This chain joins TRBV20-1 and TRBJ1-2; no firm D call. Germline CDR1 is DFQATT and CDR2 is SNEGSKA (reference sequence). The CDR3 totals 12 residues. Here the CDR3 reads CSARVSNYCYTF. The DNA for the CDR3 is TGCAGTGCTAGAGTCAGCAACTATTGCTACACCTTC.

This clonotype was seen a handful of times. The chain links TRBV6-1 to TRBJ2-2; D possibly corresponds to TRBD1 (6 bases). Germline CDR1 MNHNS, CDR2 SASEGT. The CDR3 extends over 17 amino acids. The V end was cut by 5 bases, the J end by 6 bases, with 22 bases between. Here the CDR3 DNA reads TGTGCCAGCAGTTCTCGGGACATTTCGGTTTTGCCCGGGGAGCTGTTTTTT. Residues: CASSSRDISVLPGELFF.

At least ten counts were recorded for this clonotype. V usage is TRBV27 and J usage is TRBJ1-1, with D maybe TRBD1 (6 bases). Germline values: CDR1 MNHEY, CDR2 SMNVEV (reference sequence). Trimming took 7 bases from V and 0 from J, leaving 9 bases between them. The CDR3 contains 13 residues. The CDR3, as DNA: TGTGCCAGCAAGGGGGAGATGAACACTGAAGCTTTCTTT. It yields the protein CASKGEMNTEAFF.

The gene calls are TRBV20-1 and TRBJ2-3, with 11 bases identical to TRBD2. The ends lost 1 base at V and 2 bases at J; junction bases unmatched: 8. Looked up from germline, CDR1 is DFQATT and CDR2 is SNEGSKA (reference sequence). The length of the CDR3 is 17 residues. CDR3 in amino acids: CSARVRVAGGNTDTQYF. The CDR3 DNA reads as TGCAGTGCTAGAGTACGAGTAGCGGGGGGGAACACAGATACGCAGTATTTT.

This clonotype came up many times. This chain links TRBV12-3 or TRBV12-4 with TRBJ2-3; TRBD1 matches 10 bases. The J segment lost 1 base and the V segment lost 5 bases, leaving 9 bases of the junction unmatched. The CDR3 contains 17 residues. In nucleotides, the CDR3 is TGTGCCAGCAGTCCCGAAGGGACAGGGGTAGGCACAGATACGCAGTATTTT. As protein: CASSPEGTGVGTDTQYF.

This clonotype has ten or more counts. This chain connects TRBV5-6 to TRBJ2-7; D is ambiguous. V gave up 0 bases and J gave up 6 bases, with 4 bases separating them. CDR3 size: 11 residues. The V gene's germline CDR1 is SGHDT and CDR2 YYEEEE. The CDR3 DNA follows: TGTGCCAGCAGCTTGGATGGCGAGCAGTACTTC. This gives the protein CASSLDGEQYF. Full variable domain (rest looked up from reference TRBV5-6 and TRBJ2-7): DAGVTQSPTHLIKTRGQQVTLRCSPKSGHDTVSWYQQALGQGPQFIFQYYEEEERQRGNFPDRFSGHQFPNYSSELNVNALLLGDSALYLCASSLDGEQYFGPGTRLTVT.

In this sample, this clonotype turned up many times. The rearrangement links TRBV27 to TRBJ1-5; D is undetermined. V was trimmed by 4 bases and J by 0 bases, leaving 13 bases between them. Looked up from germline, CDR1 is MNHEY and CDR2 is SMNVEV (reference sequence). The CDR3 loop spans 16 amino acids. CDR3 sequence (DNA): TGTGCCAGCAGTTCCCGACGGATTAATAGCAATCAGCCCCAGCATTTT. Its protein is CASSSRRINSNQPQHF.

This clonotype showed up many times. The V and J genes are TRBV12-3 or TRBV12-4 and TRBJ2-7; 10 bases line up with TRBD1. The CDR3 spans 15 residues. Trimming removed 5 bases from V and 4 bases from J; junction bases left unmatched: 8. CDR3 DNA sequence: TGTGCCAGCAGTCCGCGCGGGACAGGGGCTTACGAGCAGTACTTC. The encoded protein is CASSPRGTGAYEQYF.

On this clonotype itself: Since a much larger clone is just one base distant, this may be a read error. A read error is likely, as this CDR3 ends without the conserved phenylalanine or tryptophan. J is TRBJ2-3 and V is TRBV6-1, with TRBD1 identical over 8 bases. This CDR3 contains 15 residues. V shed 6 bases and J 3 bases; nucleotides not matched to a gene: 8. Germline assignment: CDR1 MNHNS and CDR2 SASEGT. DNA of the CDR3: TGTGCCAGCAGCCGCGGACAGGGATGGACAGATACGCAGTATTCT. Protein product: CASSRGQGWTDTQYS.

In its sample, this clonotype was seen many times. The chain joins TRBV30 to TRBJ1-1; the D gene is possibly TRBD1 (6 bases). In germline, CDR1 is GTSNPN, CDR2 SVGIG (reference sequence). CDR3 length: 17 amino acids. V was pared by 3 bases and J by 2 bases, with 22 bases between. The CDR3 loop reads CAWRRGGSERLNTEAFF. Here the CDR3 DNA reads TGTGCCTGGAGAAGAGGGGGTTCGGAGAGGCTCAACACTGAAGCTTTCTTT.

This clonotype showed up many times. The V and J genes are TRBV5-1 and TRBJ1-4; D not resolved. The V and J ends lost 4 bases and 7 bases respectively, with 8 bases between them. The CDR3 totals 12 residues. Looked up from germline, CDR1 is SGHRS and CDR2 is YFSETQ. The chain's CDR3 is CASSQGSEKLFF. In DNA, the CDR3 is TGCGCCAGCAGCCAAGGATCTGAAAAACTGTTTTTT.

To note about this clonotype: A junction end diverges from the germline sequence, so it may reflect a read error. The CDR3 is CASSLAGVNTDTEYF. CDR3 bases: TGCGCCAGCAGCTTGGCCGGGGTCAACACAGATACGGAGTATTTT. The V gene is TRBV5-1, the J gene TRBJ2-3; TRBD2 is a possible D gene (5 bases). The germline gives CDR1 SGHRS, CDR2 YFSETQ. The CDR3 is made up of 15 amino acids.

This clonotype appeared many times. This chain links TRBV10-3 with TRBJ2-7; D tentatively reads TRBD1 or TRBD2 (5 bases each). Germline loops: CDR1 ENHRY, CDR2 SYGVKD. V was pared by 11 bases and J by 2 bases, with 13 bases between. The CDR3 extends over 12 amino acids. CDR3 in DNA: TGTGCCGTACGGGACGAGACCTACGAGCAGTACTTC. Its protein product is CAVRDETYEQYF.

The chain uses TRBV7-9 and TRBJ1-2, with TRBD1 matching over 9 bases. In germline, CDR1 is SEHNR, CDR2 FQNEAQ (reference sequence). The V segment lost 6 bases and the J segment 7 bases; nucleotides outside the gene matches: 6. The CDR3 has 13 amino acids. The DNA for the CDR3 is TGTGCCAGCAGGCCACAGGGGGCTGGTGGCTACACCTTC. It encodes CASRPQGAGGYTF.

As for this clonotype: Given a much more abundant clone one base away, this may be a read error. The chain recombines TRBV5-1 with TRBJ2-7; no definite D call. CDR3 length equals 15 residues. Trimming pared 2 bases from V and 4 bases from J, leaving 16 bases between. Germline values: CDR1 SGHRS, CDR2 YFSETQ. CDR3 amino acids: CASSFSTAVGYEQYF. Here the CDR3 DNA reads TGCGCCAGCAGCTTCTCGACGGCCGTTGGGTACGAGCAGTACTTC.

This clonotype was seen ten or more times. The chain recombines TRBV11-2 with TRBJ2-2; a possible D gene is TRBD1 (6 bases). This CDR3 region has 16 residues. CDR1 and CDR2 from the germline V gene are SGHAT and FQNNGV. Trimming cost V 2 bases and J 2 bases, with 12 bases left between them. CDR3 sequence (DNA): TGTGCCAGCAGCTTAATCGCAGGGGCCAACACCGGGGAGCTGTTTTTT. Its translation is CASSLIAGANTGELFF.

Concerning this clonotype: A read error may explain this, as a much larger clone is one base away. This chain connects TRBV5-1 to TRBJ2-7; D is undetermined. Germline V gene sequence: CDR1 SGHRS, CDR2 YFSETQ. This CDR3 has 15 amino acids. The CDR3 loop reads CDSSLDPPSSYEQYF. The CDR3 DNA reads as TGCGACAGCAGCTTGGATCCACCGAGCTCCTACGAGCAGTACTTC.

Details on this clonotype: Mismatch with germline at one junction end may stem from a read error. This chain uses TRBV5-6 with TRBJ1-4; 10 bases line up with TRBD1. The CDR3 is made up of 16 amino acids. Per germline, CDR1 SGHDT and CDR2 YYEEEE. For the CDR3, the DNA is TGTGCCAGCAGCTCAGACAGGGGGCTCGGGAATGAAAATCTGTTTTTT. It yields the protein CASSSDRGLGNENLFF. Combining the CDR3 with reference TRBV5-6 and TRBJ1-4 gives the whole variable domain DAGVTQSPTHLIKTRGQQVTLRCSPKSGHDTVSWYQQALGQGPQFIFQYYEEEERQRGNFPDRFSGHQFPNYSSELNVNALLLGDSALYLCASSSDRGLGNENLFFGSGTQLSVL.

The V and J genes are TRBV7-9 and TRBJ1-1; D is unclear. Germline V gene lookup returns CDR1 SEHNR and CDR2 FQNEAQ (reference sequence). This CDR3 contains 13 residues. V was trimmed by 3 bases and J by 4 bases, leaving 9 bases between them. This CDR3 is CASSLDSSTEAFF. The CDR3 bases are TGTGCCAGCAGCTTGGATAGTTCCACTGAAGCTTTCTTT. The full variable domain, completed using reference TRBV7-9 and TRBJ1-1, is DTGVSQNPRHKITKRGQNVTFRCDPISEHNRLYWYRQTLGQGPEFLTYFQNEAQLEKSRLLSDRFSAERPKGSFSTLEIQRTEQGDSAMYLCASSLDSSTEAFFGQGTRLTVV.

Notes on this clonotype: A much larger clone is a single base away; this may be a read error. In DNA form, the CDR3 reads TGTGCCAGCAGCCACCCCCGGGGGGCTTCTTACAATAAGCAGTTCTTC. It is translated as CASSHPRGASYNKQFF. V and J are TRBV6-1 and TRBJ2-1, with a weak D call TRBD2 (7 bases). The CDR3 is made up of 16 amino acids. The germline V gene has CDR1 MNHNS and CDR2 SASEGT.

V usage is TRBV7-9 and J usage is TRBJ2-5; 9 nucleotides match TRBD1. V gave up 5 bases and J gave up 5 bases; unmatched junction bases: 9. The CDR3 has 15 amino acids. CDR1 and CDR2 from the germline V gene are SEHNR and FQNEAQ (reference sequence). CDR3 protein: CASSKGQGAVETQYF. In DNA form, the CDR3 reads TGTGCCAGCAGCAAGGGACAGGGTGCGGTGGAGACCCAGTACTTC.

This clonotype was counted only a few times. The chain is built from TRBV29-1 and TRBJ2-1; D ambiguous. The germline V and J ends were trimmed by 7 bases and 5 bases, with 15 bases remaining between them. Germline CDR1 reads SQVTM; CDR2 reads ANQGSEA. There are 13 residues in the CDR3. CDR3 coding DNA: TGCAGCGCCGCCCTTTGGGGTGACAATGAGCAGTTCTTC. Its translation is CSAALWGDNEQFF.